This TCR beta chain was recovered during a study of shared clonotypes between healthy human individuals (dated by TCRdb to 2020 to 2022). With regard to the full study: A couple of women and three men aged 18 to 49 years were included in the cohort. For each donor, CD4 naive and CD4 memory were each given three plates, CD8 naive was given two plates, and CD8 memory was given one plate. Blood TCR repertoires of about 5 healthy adults were deeply sequenced to estimate repertoire size and the extent of clonotype sharing between individuals. Libraries were prepared and TCR repertoires were sequenced by different laboratories using diverse techniques, in order to increase sequencing depth and limit assay-specific biases. Per donor, leukapheresis produced somewhere between about 0.85 and 9.5 billion PBMCs. General conclusions and limits of the study: The small number of donors limited the genetic and exposure-history diversity represented. Pairwise subsampling led to the expectation that sequencing depth would affect the degree of clonotype sharing among donors. Naive subsets generally had larger estimated clonotype richness than memory subsets did. Compared with non-shared clonotypes, clonotypes shared by all four sorted-subset donors had higher generation probabilities. Roughly 5.2% of naive CD4, approximately 3.7% of naive CD8, 2% to 2.5% of memory CD4, and roughly 0.4% of memory CD8 clonotypes were shared across a few donors. Sampling was restricted to blood, and TCR repertoires in tissues likely differ from the TCR repertoires found in blood. Even with the large sequencing depth, rarefaction of the sorted-subset datasets indicated that sequencing was incomplete.

Its CDR3 holds 13 amino acids, cysteine through phenylalanine. The entry retains the CDR3 DNA only, 39 bases that are in frame from base 1. The germline V gene yields SGHTA for CDR1 and FQGNSA for CDR2. The junction carries 4 bases between V and J, which are trimmed by 0 bases and 3 bases respectively. Donors were healthy HIV-negative adults with no recently reported acute infections or vaccinations. Every donor was a Caucasian adult residing in Nashville, Tennessee, USA. CD4+ T cells were enriched through magnetic negative selection, after which naive cells were positively selected on CD45RA and the remaining negative fraction served as the memory subset. After blood collection by leukapheresis, PBMCs were isolated using Ficoll-Histopaque density gradient centrifugation and then cryopreserved in the vapor phase of liquid nitrogen. Analytical flow cytometry was used to check the purity and quantity of each magnetically sorted T cell population. Genomic DNA was isolated from each sorted fraction and quantified by UV absorbance on a Nanodrop 2000c.

TCR CDR3 regions were amplified from genomic DNA by multiplex PCR using the deep immunoSEQ assay. Genomic DNA extracted from each cell subset was distributed evenly over all wells of several immunoSEQ 96-well plates, and each plate served as one replicate. Each replicate PCR for sorted subsets received approximately 220 ng genomic DNA, equal to roughly 30,000 T cell genomes. Purified libraries were measured with a Qubit 3.0 fluorometer, size-checked on a Bioanalyzer 2100, and measured again with the KAPA Library Quantification kit. Each immunoSEQ 96-well plate was sequenced on its own single-read 150-cycle Illumina NextSeq 550 flow cell. Per the authors' processing: Because only junctional sequences without quality scores were contained in the immunoSEQ output, filtering matching that applied to full-length reads could not be performed. Sequences were annotated with PyIR, a Python wrapper for IgBLAST v1.9, using IMGT germline references to assign V/J genes and CDR3. Any read was removed if the V/J assignment was weak (E-value above 1e-6), the CDR3 was missing, or the read contained stop codons, out-of-frame junctions, or ambiguous translated residues. V3J clonotypes were defined by identical inferred V gene, J gene, and CDR3 amino acid sequence. To compute the percentage overlap between repertoires, the number of shared unique clonotypes was divided by the size of the smaller repertoire. Repertoire richness was assessed with RTK rarefaction, the Chao1 estimator, and Recon v2.1 estimates of unobserved clonotypes. OLGA was used to compute generation probabilities for all TCRbeta clonotypes that the gDNA method yielded from a handful of donors. Imported from immuneACCESS, the table was reduced by TCRdb to in-frame sequences with V and J called. These copies leave out some clones; in studies compared against another copy, an unresolved V gene accounts for under half, and the cause of the remainder is not known. That table furnishes V, J and clone size, whereas the DNA furnished D and trimming. The sample table lists roughly 640,000 clones, less than 85% of them with a count of one. The top ten clones comprise 1.5% to 2% of the sample.

Note on this clone: Its target antigen remains unknown. No qualities accompany the bases; no much larger clone lies one base away.

Material for sequencing was memory CD4+ T cells sorted from blood. The sample's cell subset or site label, in plain terms: CD45RA-negative fraction. The V and J genes are TRBV7-2 and TRBJ2-3; no D segment can be confidently identified. This receptor was identified in a woman in her 30s in good health. The CDR3 loop reads CASSLAETDTQYF. The DNA sequence is TGTGCCAGCAGCTTAGCCGAGACAGATACGCAGTATTTT.